Listed here are 14 T cell receptor beta chains from one sample, sequenced in a study of T cell responses to AZD1222 COVID-19 vaccine. The method was immunoSEQ multiplex PCR; TCRdb's version includes in-frame clones alone and lacks a portion of them. The profile shows approximately 120,000 clones, roughly 90% of them singletons. This material consisted of peripheral blood, taken on day 0 of AZD1222 vaccination. These receptors were obtained from an adult in good health.

The chain joins TRBV7-8 to TRBJ2-3; TRBD2 matches at 13 bases. The V gene's germline CDR1 is SGHVS and CDR2 FQNEAQ. The CDR3 is 17 amino acids. J lost 4 bases, V lost 1 base, and 5 bases had no gene match. CDR3 bases: TGTGCCAGCAGCTTAGGAACTAGCGGGAGGGTCGCAGATACGCAGTATTTT. Its protein product is CASSLGTSGRVADTQYF.

This clone was seen just once. The chain recombines TRBV7-3 with TRBJ2-3, with D possibly called TRBD1 or TRBD2 (5 bases each). Trimming left V 6 bases short and J 0 bases short, with 13 bases between. The CDR3 is made up of 15 amino acids. Germline V lookup: CDR1 SGHTA, CDR2 FQGTGA. CDR3 DNA sequence: TGTGCCAGCAGTAGGGACGGAACTAGCACAGATACGCAGTATTTT. This sequence encodes CASSRDGTSTDTQYF.

The chain joins TRBV10-1 to TRBJ2-2, with D tentatively TRBD1 (5 bases). V gave up 4 bases and J gave up 1 base, with 7 bases separating them. CDR3 length equals 14 residues. Germline V CDR1 and CDR2: WNHNN, SYGVQD (reference sequence). DNA for the CDR3: TGCGCCAGCAGTGCTACAGGGAACACCGGGGAGCTGTTTTTT. It translates to CASSATGNTGELFF.

The J gene is TRBJ2-5, the V gene TRBV11-3; no definite D call. Per the germline V gene, CDR1 is SGHNT and CDR2 is YENEEA. The V gene lost 1 base and the J gene lost 5 bases, with 11 bases spanning the gap. This CDR3 is built from 14 residues. The CDR3 nucleotides read TGTGCCAGCAGCTTAGCGGTGGGTGTGGAGACCCAGTACTTC. Its translation is CASSLAVGVETQYF.

The chain joins TRBV7-9 to TRBJ1-5, with D unresolved. Trimming left V 6 bases short and J 4 bases short, with 7 bases between. The CDR3 runs 12 residues. CDR1 is SEHNR and CDR2 is FQNEAQ in the germline V gene (reference sequence). The CDR3 DNA is TGTGCCAGCAGTATGGTTAATCAGCCCCAGCATTTT. This translates into CASSMVNQPQHF.

This clone has just one count. This chain uses TRBV3-1 (or the pseudogene TRBV3-2) with TRBJ2-1; D is perhaps TRBD2 (6 bases). The CDR3 sequence is 15 residues long. Germline V gene lookup returns CDR1 LGHDT and CDR2 YNNKEL (reference sequence). Trimming took 4 bases from V and 4 from J, leaving 14 bases between them. CDR3 protein: CASSRWGSGYNEQFF. DNA for the CDR3: TGTGCCAGCAGCCGCTGGGGTAGCGGTTACAATGAGCAGTTCTTC.

This sequence joins TRBV5-6 and TRBJ2-5, with a tentative D call TRBD1 (5 bases). Trimming stripped 5 bases from V and 0 bases from J, with 11 bases between. CDR1 SGHDT and CDR2 YYEEEE come from the germline V gene. CDR3 length equals 14 residues. CDR3 loop: CASSKTGYQETQYF. The CDR3 bases are TGTGCCAGCAGTAAAACAGGATACCAAGAGACCCAGTACTTC.

This chain connects TRBV7-3 to TRBJ2-2; tentative D call: TRBD1 (6 bases). From germline, CDR1 is SGHTA and CDR2 FQGTGA. The CDR3 is 16 residues long. V lost 5 bases and J 2 bases, leaving 15 bases between the germline ends. As DNA, the CDR3 is TGTGCCAGCAGCACCAGGACAGCGGATAACACCGGGGAGCTGTTTTTT. It is translated as CASSTRTADNTGELFF.

Only one count was recorded for this clone. The V gene is TRBV5-4, the J gene TRBJ1-4; possible D gene TRBD1, 5 bases. The ends were cut back, 0 bases at V and 2 bases at J, with 14 bases in the middle. Germline lookup yields CDR1 SGHNT and CDR2 YYREEE (reference sequence). The CDR3 runs 17 residues. CDR3 loop: CASSLGSVGATNEKLFF. In DNA, the CDR3 is TGTGCCAGCAGCTTGGGGTCTGTAGGGGCGACTAATGAAAAACTGTTTTTT.

The chain employs TRBV18 and TRBJ1-4; D not certain. V lost 3 bases and J lost 4, with 9 bases in between. There are 14 residues in the CDR3. Germline assignment: CDR1 KGHSH and CDR2 LQKENI. CDR3 in amino acids: CASSPRDFNEKLFF. In DNA form, the CDR3 reads TGTGCCAGCTCACCCCGGGATTTTAATGAAAAACTGTTTTTT.

The chain links TRBV4-1 to TRBJ1-4, with D maybe TRBD1 (6 bases). Germline CDR1 MGHRA, CDR2 YSYEKL. Trimming took 3 bases from V and 12 from J, leaving 11 bases between them. The CDR3 has 12 residues. The CDR3, as DNA: TGCGCCAGCAGCCAGACGGGGGGCGAACTGTTTTTT. It codes for CASSQTGGELFF.

This clone appeared once. This rearrangement joins TRBV7-3 to TRBJ1-5, with D possibly being TRBD1 (5 bases). CDR1 is SGHTA, CDR2 FQGTGA, per germline. CDR3 length: 15 residues. V shed 0 bases and J shed 0 bases, with 6 bases lying between them. The CDR3 region is CASSLTGDSNQPQHF. In nucleotides, the CDR3 is TGTGCCAGCAGCTTAACGGGGGATAGCAATCAGCCCCAGCATTTT. Full variable domain (remainder filled in from reference TRBV7-3 and TRBJ1-5): GAGVSQTPSNKVTEKGKYVELRCDPISGHTALYWYRQSLGQGPEFLIYFQGTGAADDSGLPNDRFFAVRPEGSVSTLKIQRTERGDSAVYLCASSLTGDSNQPQHFGDGTRLSIL.

This rearrangement joins TRBV7-9 to TRBJ1-1; D gene uncertain. V was clipped by 1 base and J by 5 bases, with 8 bases between them. Germline values: CDR1 SEHNR, CDR2 FQNEAQ (reference sequence). CDR3 length: 13 amino acids. The CDR3 protein is CASSLGRLTEAFF. CDR3 in DNA: TGTGCCAGCAGCTTAGGTCGCCTTACTGAAGCTTTCTTT.

The CDR3 loop is CASGNRGLGETQYF. CDR3 nucleotides: TGTGCCAGCGGAAATAGGGGGCTCGGAGAGACCCAGTACTTC. The chain is built from TRBV27 and TRBJ2-5; 7 nucleotides match TRBD1. This CDR3 comprises 14 residues. CDR1 is MNHEY and CDR2 is SMNVEV in the germline V gene (reference sequence). The junction had 10 bases not matched to a gene; V was cut back by 8 bases and J by 4 bases.